This T cell receptor (beta chain) was documented in a study of T-cell reconstitution after alpha-beta-depleted transplantation in children. The table lists this clonotype with many counts. Antigen: not known. A TCRbeta library incorporating unique molecular identifiers was prepared. A single record per CDR3 protein comes from TCRdb applying MiXCR to the PCR reads. This table has about 440,000 distinct CDR3 sequences, about 40% appearing once. Points from the study as a whole: There were reportedly several hundred expanded graft clones from which alpha-beta T cells came about two months after transplant. Surviving thymic progenitors and recipient T cells were the source of high TCRbeta diversity at day 60 in some patients.

Trimming pared 5 bases from V and 5 bases from J, leaving 14 bases between. Looked up from germline, CDR1 is DFQATT and CDR2 is SNEGSKA (reference sequence). CDR3 size: 13 residues. The sample was PBMCs, taken before TCRalphabeta/CD19-depleted stem cell transplant. The chain uses TRBV20-1 and TRBJ2-3; no definite D call. The receptor was isolated from a girl aged 2 to 10 with aplastic anemia, due to receive a stem cell transplant. DNA for the CDR3: TGCAGTGCTCCCCCCGTCCGAGGAGATACGCAGTATTTT. Translating it yields CSAPPVRGDTQYF.